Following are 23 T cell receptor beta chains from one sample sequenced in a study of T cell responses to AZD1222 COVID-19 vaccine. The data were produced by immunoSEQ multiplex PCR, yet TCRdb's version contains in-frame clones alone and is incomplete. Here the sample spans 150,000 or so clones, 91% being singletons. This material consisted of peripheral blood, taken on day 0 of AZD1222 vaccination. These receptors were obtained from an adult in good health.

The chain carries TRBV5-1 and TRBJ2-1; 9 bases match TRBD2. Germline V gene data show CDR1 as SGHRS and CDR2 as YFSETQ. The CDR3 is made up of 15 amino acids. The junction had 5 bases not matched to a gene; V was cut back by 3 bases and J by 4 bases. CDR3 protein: CASSWASGVYNEQFF. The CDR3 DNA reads TGCGCCAGCAGCTGGGCTAGCGGGGTTTACAATGAGCAGTTCTTC.

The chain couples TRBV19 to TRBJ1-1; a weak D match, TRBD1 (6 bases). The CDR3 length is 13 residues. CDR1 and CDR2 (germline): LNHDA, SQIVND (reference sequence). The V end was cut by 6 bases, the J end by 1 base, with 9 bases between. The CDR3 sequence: CASSRTANTEAFF. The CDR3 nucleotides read TGTGCCAGTAGCCGGACAGCGAACACTGAAGCTTTCTTT. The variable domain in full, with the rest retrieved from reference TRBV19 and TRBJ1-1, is DGGITQSPKYLFRKEGQNVTLSCEQNLNHDAMYWYRQDPGQGLRLIYYSQIVNDFQKGDIAEGYSVSREKKESFPLTVTSAQKNPTAFYLCASSRTANTEAFFGQGTRLTVV.

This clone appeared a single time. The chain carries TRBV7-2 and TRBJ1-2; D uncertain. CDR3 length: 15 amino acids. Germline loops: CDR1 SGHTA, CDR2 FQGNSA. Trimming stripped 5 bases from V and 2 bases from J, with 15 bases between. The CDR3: CASSLSATGNYGYTF. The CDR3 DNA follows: TGTGCCAGCAGCCTTAGCGCGACGGGAAACTATGGCTACACCTTC. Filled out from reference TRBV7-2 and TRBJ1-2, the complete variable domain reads GAGVSQSPSNKVTEKGKDVELRCDPISGHTALYWYRQSLGQGLEFLIYFQGNSAPDKSGLPSDRFSAERTGGSVSTLTIQRTQQEDSAVYLCASSLSATGNYGYTFGSGTRLTVV.

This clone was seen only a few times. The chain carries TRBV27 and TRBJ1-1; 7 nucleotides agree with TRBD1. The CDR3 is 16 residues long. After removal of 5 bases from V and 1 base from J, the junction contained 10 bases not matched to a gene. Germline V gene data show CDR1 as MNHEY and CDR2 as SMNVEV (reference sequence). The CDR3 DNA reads TGTGCCAGCAGTCCCAGGAGGGGGCCATCGAACACTGAAGCTTTCTTT. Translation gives CASSPRRGPSNTEAFF.

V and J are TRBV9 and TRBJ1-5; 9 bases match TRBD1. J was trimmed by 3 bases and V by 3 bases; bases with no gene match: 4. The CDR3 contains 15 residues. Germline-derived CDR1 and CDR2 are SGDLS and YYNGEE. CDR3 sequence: CASSEGQGANQPQHF. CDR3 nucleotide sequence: TGTGCCAGCAGCGAGGGACAGGGCGCCAATCAGCCCCAGCATTTT. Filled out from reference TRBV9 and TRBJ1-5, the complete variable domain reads DSGVTQTPKHLITATGQRVTLRCSPRSGDLSVYWYQQSLDQGLQFLIQYYNGEERAKGNILERFSAQQFPDLHSELNLSSLELGDSALYFCASSEGQGANQPQHFGDGTRLSIL.

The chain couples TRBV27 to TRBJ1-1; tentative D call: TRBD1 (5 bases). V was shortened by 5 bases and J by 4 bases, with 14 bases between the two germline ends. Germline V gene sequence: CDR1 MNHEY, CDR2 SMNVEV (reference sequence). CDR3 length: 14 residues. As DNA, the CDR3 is TGTGCCAGCAGTCCGACTGGGGCGAGCACTGAAGCTTTCTTT. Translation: CASSPTGASTEAFF.

CDR3 DNA: TGTGCCAGCAGGAGTGACCCCTACGAGCAGTACTTC. Amino acids: CASRSDPYEQYF. This chain joins TRBV6-5 and TRBJ2-7; no reliable D call. With 6 bases removed from V and 2 bases from J, the gap between germline ends came to 8 bases. The CDR3 has 12 amino acids. Germline assignment: CDR1 MNHEY and CDR2 SVGAGI.

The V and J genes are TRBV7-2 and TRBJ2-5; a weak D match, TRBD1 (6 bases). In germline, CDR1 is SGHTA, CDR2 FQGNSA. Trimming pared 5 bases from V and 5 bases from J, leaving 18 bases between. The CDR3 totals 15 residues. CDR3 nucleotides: TGTGCCAGCAGCATTACAGGGAGCCCGGGGGAGACCCAGTACTTC. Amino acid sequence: CASSITGSPGETQYF.

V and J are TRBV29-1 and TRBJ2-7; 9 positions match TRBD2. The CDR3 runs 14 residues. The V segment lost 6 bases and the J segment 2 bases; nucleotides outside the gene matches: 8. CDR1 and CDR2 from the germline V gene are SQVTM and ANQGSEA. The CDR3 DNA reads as TGCAGCGTACTTAGGACTAGCGAAACCTACGAGCAGTACTTC. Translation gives CSVLRTSETYEQYF.

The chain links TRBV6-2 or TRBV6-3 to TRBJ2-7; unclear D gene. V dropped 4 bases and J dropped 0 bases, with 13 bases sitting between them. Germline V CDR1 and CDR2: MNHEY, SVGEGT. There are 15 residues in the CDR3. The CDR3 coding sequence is TGTGCCAGCAGTTCCGTGGGTGATAGCTCCTACGAGCAGTACTTC. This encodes CASSSVGDSSYEQYF.

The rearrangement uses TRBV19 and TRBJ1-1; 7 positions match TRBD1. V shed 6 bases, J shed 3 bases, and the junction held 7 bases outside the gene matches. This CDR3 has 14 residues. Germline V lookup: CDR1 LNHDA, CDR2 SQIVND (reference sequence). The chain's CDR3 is CASSQQGYDTEAFF. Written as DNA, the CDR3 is TGTGCCAGTAGCCAACAGGGGTATGACACTGAAGCTTTCTTT.

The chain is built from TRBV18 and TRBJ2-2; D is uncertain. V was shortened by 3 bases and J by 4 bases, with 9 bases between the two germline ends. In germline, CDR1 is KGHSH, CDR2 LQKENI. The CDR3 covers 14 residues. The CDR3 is CASSPVWSTGELFF. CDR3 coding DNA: TGTGCCAGCTCACCCGTCTGGAGCACCGGGGAGCTGTTTTTT.

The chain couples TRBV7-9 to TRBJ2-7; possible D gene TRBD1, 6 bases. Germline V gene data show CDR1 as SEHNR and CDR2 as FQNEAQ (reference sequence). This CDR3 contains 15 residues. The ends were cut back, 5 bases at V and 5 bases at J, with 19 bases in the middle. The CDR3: CASSLLNRDPNEQYF. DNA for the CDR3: TGTGCCAGCAGCCTCTTGAACAGGGACCCCAACGAGCAGTACTTC. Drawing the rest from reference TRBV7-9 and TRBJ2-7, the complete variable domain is DTGVSQNPRHKITKRGQNVTFRCDPISEHNRLYWYRQTLGQGPEFLTYFQNEAQLEKSRLLSDRFSAERPKGSFSTLEIQRTEQGDSAMYLCASSLLNRDPNEQYFGPGTRLTVT.

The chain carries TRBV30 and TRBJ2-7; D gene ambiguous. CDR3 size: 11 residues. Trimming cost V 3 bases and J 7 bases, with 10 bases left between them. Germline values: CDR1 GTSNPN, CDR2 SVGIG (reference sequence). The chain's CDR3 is CAWSSSREQYF. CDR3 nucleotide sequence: TGTGCCTGGAGCTCCTCCCGGGAGCAGTACTTC.

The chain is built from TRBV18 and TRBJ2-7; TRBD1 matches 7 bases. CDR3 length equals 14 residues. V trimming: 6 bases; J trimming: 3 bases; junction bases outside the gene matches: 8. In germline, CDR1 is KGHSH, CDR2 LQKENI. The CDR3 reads CASSLGPGGYEQYF. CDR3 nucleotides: TGTGCCAGCTCCCTCGGACCAGGGGGCTACGAGCAGTACTTC.

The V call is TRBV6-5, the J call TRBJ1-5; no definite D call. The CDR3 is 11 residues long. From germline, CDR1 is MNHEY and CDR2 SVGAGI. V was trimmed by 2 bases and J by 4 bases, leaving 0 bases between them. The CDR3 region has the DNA TGTGCCAGCAGTTACAATCAGCCCCAGCATTTT. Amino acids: CASSYNQPQHF.

The CDR3 DNA is TGTGCCAGCAGTGAGTTGACCGCAACTAATGAAAAACTGTTTTTT. Its protein is CASSELTATNEKLFF. This chain uses TRBV6-1 with TRBJ1-4, with no clear D. Trimming shortened V by 3 bases and J by 0 bases, and 8 bases separated the two germline ends. The CDR3 runs to 15 residues. CDR1 is MNHNS and CDR2 is SASEGT in the germline V gene.

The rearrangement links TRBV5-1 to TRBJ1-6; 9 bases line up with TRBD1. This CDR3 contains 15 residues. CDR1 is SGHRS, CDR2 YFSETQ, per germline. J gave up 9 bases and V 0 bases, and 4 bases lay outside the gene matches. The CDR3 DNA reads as TGCGCCAGCAGCTTGGACGGGACAGGGACTTCACCCCTCCACTTT. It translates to CASSLDGTGTSPLHF.

CDR3 DNA: TGTGCCAGTACCCAGGGGTATCAGCCCCAGCATTTT. Translated: CASTQGYQPQHF. This chain joins TRBV19 and TRBJ1-5, with D possibly matching TRBD1 (6 bases). The CDR3 is made up of 12 amino acids. V lost 7 bases, J lost 5 bases, and 9 bases lay in between. The germline gives CDR1 LNHDA, CDR2 SQIVND (reference sequence).

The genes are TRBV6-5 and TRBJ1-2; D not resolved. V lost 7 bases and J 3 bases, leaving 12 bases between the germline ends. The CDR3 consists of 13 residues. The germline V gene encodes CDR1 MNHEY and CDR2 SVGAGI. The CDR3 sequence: CASTGVAYYGYTF. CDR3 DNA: TGTGCCAGCACTGGGGTAGCGTACTATGGCTACACCTTC.

In nucleotides, the CDR3 is TGTGCCAGCAGCTTTAATCCCACTGAAGCTTTCTTT. It translates to CASSFNPTEAFF. The chain employs TRBV5-4 and TRBJ1-1; D ambiguous. CDR3 size: 12 residues. Germline lookup yields CDR1 SGHNT and CDR2 YYREEE (reference sequence). V was pared by 2 bases and J by 4 bases, with 6 bases between.

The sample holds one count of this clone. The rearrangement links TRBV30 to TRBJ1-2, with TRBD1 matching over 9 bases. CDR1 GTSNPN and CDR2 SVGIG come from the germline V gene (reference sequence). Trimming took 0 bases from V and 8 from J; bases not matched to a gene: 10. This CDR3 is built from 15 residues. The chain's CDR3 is CAWSVGNWGTGGYTF. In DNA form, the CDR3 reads TGTGCCTGGAGTGTAGGAAATTGGGGGACAGGGGGCTACACCTTC.

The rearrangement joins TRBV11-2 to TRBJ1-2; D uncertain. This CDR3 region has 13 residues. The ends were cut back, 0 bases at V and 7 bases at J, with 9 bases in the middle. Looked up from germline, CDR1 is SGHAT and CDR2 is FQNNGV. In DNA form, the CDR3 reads TGTGCCAGCAGCTTAGATCGGGGTTCTGGCTACACCTTC. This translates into CASSLDRGSGYTF.